What follows describes a single T cell receptor (beta chain). What it binds is unknown. Germline CDR1 and CDR2: SGHAT and FQNNGV. The V gene end was trimmed by 5 bases and the J gene end by 2 bases; junction bases not matched to a gene: 4. This CDR3 region has 14 residues. Each of the donors was a healthy bone marrow donor. The sample belongs to a study of cytomegalovirus exposure and HLA in healthy donors. About the research overall: Earlier, 150 million to 200 million T cells were analyzed, and approximately 110 million unique TCR beta sequences were found among them.

Findings and caveats of the study: According to reports, the classifier identified cytomegalovirus status with high specificity and sensitivity.

It was with 60 Vbeta and 13 Jbeta primers that the PCR ran. TCRdb keeps only in-frame clones here, not all; method: immunoSEQ multiplex PCR. The sample includes fewer than 250,000 clones, approximately 80% of them seen just once. The material sequenced was PBMCs. This receptor was identified in a boy between 2 and 10 years old in good health and CMV-seronegative. The chain combines TRBV11-2 with TRBJ2-7; 9 bases fit TRBD1. The CDR3 sequence: CASSLGQGTYEQYF. CDR3 nucleotides: TGTGCCAGCAGCCTAGGACAGGGGACCTACGAGCAGTACTTC.